The clone carrying this T cell receptor beta chain was detected once. These data originate in a study of T cell changes during pregnancy in multiple sclerosis. Per the germline V gene, CDR1 is SGHTS and CDR2 is YDEGEE. The CDR3 has 13 amino acids. Trimming removed 2 bases from V and 4 bases from J, with 9 bases in between. The data were produced by immunoSEQ multiplex PCR, yet TCRdb's version contains in-frame clones alone and is incomplete. The repertoire holds over 60,000 clones, with about 91% as singletons. This clonotype originated in a female donor in good health, enrolled as a control in a pregnancy study. The V and J genes are TRBV5-8 and TRBJ1-2; D is ambiguous. Specimen: CD4+ T cells from peripheral blood mononuclear cells, collected in the third trimester of pregnancy. CDR3 protein: CASSFRASYGYTF. The CDR3 DNA follows: TGTGCCAGCAGCTTTCGCGCCTCCTATGGCTACACCTTC.